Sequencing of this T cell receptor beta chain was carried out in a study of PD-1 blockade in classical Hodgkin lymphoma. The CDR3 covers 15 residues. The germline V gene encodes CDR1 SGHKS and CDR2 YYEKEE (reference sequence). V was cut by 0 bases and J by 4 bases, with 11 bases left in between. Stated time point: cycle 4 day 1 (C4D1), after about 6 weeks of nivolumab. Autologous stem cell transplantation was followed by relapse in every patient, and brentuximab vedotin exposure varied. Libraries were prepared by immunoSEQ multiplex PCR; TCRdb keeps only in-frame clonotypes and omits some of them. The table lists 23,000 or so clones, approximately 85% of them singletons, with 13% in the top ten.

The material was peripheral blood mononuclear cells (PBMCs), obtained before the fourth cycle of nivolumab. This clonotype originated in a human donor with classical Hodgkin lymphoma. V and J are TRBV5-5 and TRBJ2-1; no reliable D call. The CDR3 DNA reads TGTGCCAGCAGCTTGGACAACCCTTCGTACAATGAGCAGTTCTTC. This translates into CASSLDNPSYNEQFF.